This TCR beta chain appears in the sequencing data of a study of T-cell reconstitution after alpha-beta-depleted transplantation in children. Study-wide results and caveats: Certain patients had high TCRbeta diversity at day 60, and it came from recipient T cells and thymic progenitors that survived. A year post-transplant, T-cell counts and diversity derived mostly from newly produced T cells.

This clonotype occurred many times. Its antigen is as yet unknown. It was with unique molecular identifiers that the TCRbeta library was prepared. TCRdb analysed the PCR reads with MiXCR anew, one entry per CDR3 protein. The repertoire holds 500,000 to 650,000 distinct CDR3 sequences, with about an eighth as singletons. Germline CDR1 reads SQVTM; CDR2 reads ANQGSEA. The CDR3 contains 17 residues. Trimming shortened V by 2 bases and J by 0 bases, and 17 bases separated the two germline ends. V usage is TRBV29-1 and J usage is TRBJ2-1; D unresolved. The TCR originated in a female patient aged 2-10 years who had a stem cell transplant for aplastic anemia, so the T cells may come from the graft donor. Specimen: PBMCs, mostly from graft donor cells, collected 180 days after TCRalphabeta/CD19-depleted stem cell transplant. CDR3 nucleotide sequence: TGCAGCGTTGAAAGTAGGGTCGGCCTAGGCTCCTACAATGAGCAGTTCTTC. Amino acid sequence: CSVESRVGLGSYNEQFF.